Each of the 31 T cell receptor beta chains below was sequenced from the same sample in a study of OX40 agonist ivuxolimab in advanced cancers. TCRdb keeps only in-frame clones here, not all; method: immunoSEQ multiplex PCR. The profile shows around 30,000 clones, 70% to 90% of them singletons. This material consisted of CD4+ or CD8+ T cells sorted from blood, taken in a trial of the OX40 agonist ivuxolimab. Source of these receptors: an adult with an advanced solid tumor such as melanoma, head and neck, liver or kidney cancer.

The chain employs TRBV5-1 and TRBJ2-2; TRBD2 matches at 11 bases. After removal of 2 bases from V and 5 bases from J, the junction contained 14 bases not matched to a gene. CDR1 and CDR2 from the germline V gene are SGHRS and YFSETQ. This CDR3 has 19 residues. The DNA of the CDR3 is TGCGCCAGCAGCTTCACCTTACTAGCGGGAGTTACTACAACCGGGGAGCTGTTTTTT. The encoded protein is CASSFTLLAGVTTTGELFF.

The chain uses TRBV28 and TRBJ2-5, with unresolved D. V gave up 6 bases and J gave up 1 base, with 6 bases separating them. This CDR3 has 12 residues. Germline V gives CDR1 MDHEN, CDR2 SYDVKM. CDR3 amino acids: CASSWSQETQYF. CDR3 DNA sequence: TGTGCCAGCAGCTGGAGCCAAGAGACCCAGTACTTC.

The chain couples TRBV7-8 to TRBJ2-1; no firm D call. With 2 bases removed from V and 7 bases from J, the gap between germline ends came to 12 bases. The CDR3 is 14 residues long. The germline V gene has CDR1 SGHVS and CDR2 FQNEAQ. CDR3 DNA: TGTGCCAGCAGCTTATTTGTTGGAGATAATGAGCAGTTCTTC. The encoded protein is CASSLFVGDNEQFF.

The genes are TRBV15 and TRBJ1-5; weak D call: TRBD1 (5 bases). The CDR3 has 15 residues. Looked up from germline, CDR1 is LNHNV and CDR2 is YYDKDF (reference sequence). Trimming shortened V by 1 base and J by 8 bases, and 15 bases separated the two germline ends. The CDR3 loop is CATSRVDVGGEPQHF. The CDR3 DNA reads as TGTGCCACCAGCAGAGTGGATGTCGGGGGGGAGCCCCAGCATTTT.

The chain employs TRBV9 and TRBJ2-7; 9 positions agree with TRBD1. J gave up 3 bases and V 1 base, and 2 bases lay outside the gene matches. Germline lookup yields CDR1 SGDLS and CDR2 YYNGEE. The CDR3 length is 14 residues. CDR3 DNA: TGTGCCAGCAGCGTATGGGACAGGGACTACGAGCAGTACTTC. Translating it yields CASSVWDRDYEQYF.

The chain links TRBV20-1 to TRBJ2-7; tentative D call: TRBD2 (5 bases). The germline gives CDR1 DFQATT, CDR2 SNEGSKA (reference sequence). This CDR3 region has 11 residues. V gave up 3 bases and J gave up 6 bases, with 9 bases separating them. CDR3 residues: CSARREREQYF. The CDR3 bases are TGCAGTGCTAGGAGGGAGCGCGAGCAGTACTTC.

J is TRBJ1-2 and V is TRBV27, with 11 bases matching TRBD1. Germline CDR1 MNHEY, CDR2 SMNVEV (reference sequence). The CDR3 runs to 14 residues. J was trimmed by 11 bases and V by 3 bases; bases with no gene match: 8. This chain's CDR3 is CASSFQGQGGQYTF. DNA of the CDR3: TGTGCCAGCAGTTTCCAGGGACAGGGGGGTCAGTACACCTTC.

The chain couples TRBV5-5 to TRBJ1-5; the D is unclear. Looked up from germline, CDR1 is SGHKS and CDR2 is YYEKEE (reference sequence). With 0 bases removed from V and 0 bases from J, the gap between germline ends came to 10 bases. This CDR3 region has 16 residues. CDR3 loop: CASSLGPVNSNQPQHF. DNA for the CDR3: TGTGCCAGCAGCTTGGGCCCGGTGAATAGCAATCAGCCCCAGCATTTT.

This chain uses TRBV9 with TRBJ2-2, with D possibly TRBD1 on 5 matching bases. There are 16 residues in the CDR3. Trimming left V 4 bases short and J 0 bases short, with 13 bases between. In germline, CDR1 is SGDLS, CDR2 YYNGEE. The CDR3 spells CASSLDRQSNTGELFF. The CDR3 nucleotides read TGTGCCAGCAGCCTAGATAGACAGTCGAACACCGGGGAGCTGTTTTTT.

The chain recombines TRBV7-2 with TRBJ1-1; 7 bases align to TRBD1. Germline assignment: CDR1 SGHTA and CDR2 FQGNSA. This CDR3 is 13 amino acids long. Unmatched junction bases numbered 5, after V lost 5 bases and J lost 5 bases. Written as DNA, the CDR3 is TGTGCCAGCAGCCTTAACAGGGGTACTGAAGCTTTCTTT. Its translation is CASSLNRGTEAFF.

V and J are TRBV5-8 and TRBJ1-5; perhaps TRBD1 as D (5 bases). V lost 1 base and J lost 0, with 11 bases in between. Germline V lookup: CDR1 SGHTS, CDR2 YDEGEE. The CDR3 length is 16 residues. CDR3 in DNA: TGTGCCAGCAGCTTGAAAAGGGGATATAGCAATCAGCCCCAGCATTTT. Translation: CASSLKRGYSNQPQHF.

This rearrangement joins TRBV7-2 to TRBJ1-2; TRBD1 agrees at 9 bases. The V and J ends lost 1 base and 8 bases, in that order; junction bases with no gene match: 11. This CDR3 contains 16 residues. Germline values: CDR1 SGHTA, CDR2 FQGNSA. The CDR3: CASSLDAGTGRGGYTF. CDR3 in DNA: TGTGCCAGCAGCTTAGACGCCGGGACAGGGAGAGGCGGCTACACCTTC.

This sequence joins TRBV27 and TRBJ2-2; D remains ambiguous. The germline gives CDR1 MNHEY, CDR2 SMNVEV (reference sequence). The length of the CDR3 is 13 residues. V was cut by 7 bases and J by 1 base, with 7 bases left in between. CDR3 amino acids: CASTWGNTGELFF. For the CDR3, the DNA is TGTGCCAGCACCTGGGGGAACACCGGGGAGCTGTTTTTT.

V and J are TRBV30 and TRBJ2-7; perhaps TRBD1 as D (5 bases). The CDR3 spans 11 residues. Germline values: CDR1 GTSNPN, CDR2 SVGIG (reference sequence). The ends were cut back, 8 bases at V and 4 bases at J, with 12 bases in the middle. The CDR3 sequence is CAGRTPYEQYF. The DNA for the CDR3 is TGTGCCGGACGGACACCTTACGAGCAGTACTTC. Based on the CDR3 plus reference TRBV30 and TRBJ2-7, the full variable domain is SQTIHQWPATLVQPVGSPLSLECTVEGTSNPNLYWYRQAAGRGLQLLFYSVGIGQISSEVPQNLSASRPQDRQFILSSKKLLLSDSGFYLCAGRTPYEQYFGPGTRLTVT.

The V call is TRBV6-5, the J call TRBJ1-1; 7 bases line up with TRBD1. Germline loops: CDR1 MNHEY, CDR2 SVGAGI. The CDR3 sequence is 15 residues long. V was clipped by 2 bases and J by 3 bases; unmatched bases: 6. The CDR3 region is CASSYASQGDTEAFF. CDR3 DNA sequence: TGTGCCAGCAGTTACGCCTCTCAGGGGGACACTGAAGCTTTCTTT.

The chain links TRBV21-1 to TRBJ2-5; the table's D call, TRBD1, has no DNA check behind it. TRBV21-1 represents a pseudogene. CDR3 size: 16 residues. CDR3 coding DNA: TGTGCCAGCAGCAAATTCGGACAGATAAAAAAAGAGACCCAGTACTTC. This gives the protein CASSKFGQIKKETQYF.

This clone has just one count. The rearrangement uses TRBV21-1 and TRBJ2-1; TRBD2, the D gene given by the table, was not confirmed from the DNA. TRBV21-1 is a pseudogene. The CDR3 sequence is 19 residues long. The CDR3 DNA sequence: TGTGCCGCCCGGTGGCTAGGCCAGCGGAACACATCACACTACAATGAGCAGTTCTTC. This gives the protein CAARWLGQRNTSHYNEQFF.

Here the CDR3 DNA reads TGTGCCTCCTCTTCGGGAGTCACTGAAGCTTTCTTT. Its protein is CASSSGVTEAFF. J is TRBJ1-1 and V is TRBV5-6; D is unresolved. Germline V gives CDR1 SGHDT, CDR2 YYEEEE. Trimming left V 10 bases short and J 4 bases short, with 14 bases between. This CDR3 contains 12 residues.

The chain is built from TRBV28 and TRBJ1-5; possible D gene TRBD1, 6 bases. CDR1 is MDHEN and CDR2 is SYDVKM in the germline V gene. The V gene lost 4 bases and the J gene lost 5 bases, with 18 bases spanning the gap. The CDR3 sequence is 16 residues long. CDR3 sequence reads: CASSSARGSWDQPQHF. The CDR3 DNA follows: TGTGCCAGCAGTTCCGCAAGGGGGAGCTGGGATCAGCCCCAGCATTTT.

V gene TRBV18 combines with J gene TRBJ2-2; no clear D. The CDR3 consists of 15 residues. CDR1 and CDR2 (germline): KGHSH, LQKENI. Between the trimmed V and J ends, which lost 2 bases and 4 bases, there was a span of 11 bases. CDR3 residues: CASSPEAYRTGELFF. Here the CDR3 DNA reads TGTGCCAGCTCACCAGAGGCCTATCGCACCGGGGAGCTGTTTTTT.

This chain connects TRBV5-1 to TRBJ1-4, with 7 bases that match TRBD1. Trimming at V came to 3 bases and at J to 7 bases, leaving 6 bases not matched to a gene. This CDR3 has 14 amino acids. Germline CDR1 and CDR2: SGHRS and YFSETQ. This CDR3 is CASSSTGVREKLFF. The CDR3 nucleotides are TGCGCCAGCAGCTCCACAGGGGTGCGTGAAAAACTGTTTTTT. The full variable domain, its missing parts supplied by reference TRBV5-1 and TRBJ1-4, is KAGVTQTPRYLIKTRGQQVTLSCSPISGHRSVSWYQQTPGQGLQFLFEYFSETQRNKGNFPGRFSGRQFSNSRSEMNVSTLELGDSALYLCASSSTGVREKLFFGSGTQLSVL.

The genes are TRBV4-1 and TRBJ2-1; D gene uncertain. CDR1 and CDR2 (germline): MGHRA, YSYEKL. Trimming pared 2 bases from V and 9 bases from J, leaving 11 bases between. This CDR3 comprises 13 residues. CDR3 amino acids: CASSQRFDVEQFF. CDR3 nucleotide sequence: TGCGCCAGCAGCCAACGTTTTGATGTTGAGCAGTTCTTC.

This rearrangement joins TRBV5-1 to TRBJ2-1, with D unclear. CDR1 is SGHRS and CDR2 is YFSETQ in the germline V gene. V lost 0 bases and J 3 bases, leaving 10 bases between the germline ends. The CDR3 totals 15 residues. CDR3 coding DNA: TGCGCCAGCAGCTTGGAGGTAGCCTTCTACAATGAGCAGTTCTTC. It translates to CASSLEVAFYNEQFF. Variable domain in full (rest from reference TRBV5-1 and TRBJ2-1): KAGVTQTPRYLIKTRGQQVTLSCSPISGHRSVSWYQQTPGQGLQFLFEYFSETQRNKGNFPGRFSGRQFSNSRSEMNVSTLELGDSALYLCASSLEVAFYNEQFFGPGTRLTVL.

The chain employs TRBV2 and TRBJ1-2; D is undetermined. Trimming shortened V by 2 bases and J by 0 bases, and 13 bases separated the two germline ends. Germline CDR1 and CDR2: SNHLY and FYNNEI. The CDR3 loop spans 16 amino acids. The CDR3 DNA reads TGTGCCAGCAGTGAACTTGAAAGGGTTTCTAACTATGGCTACACCTTC. Protein sequence: CASSELERVSNYGYTF. Using reference TRBV2 and TRBJ1-2 for the parts outside the CDR3, the full variable domain is EPEVTQTPSHQVTQMGQEVILRCVPISNHLYFYWYRQILGQKVEFLVSFYNNEISEKSEIFDDQFSVERPDGSNFTLKIRSTKLEDSAMYFCASSELERVSNYGYTFGSGTRLTVV.

The chain employs TRBV4-2 and TRBJ1-3, with 7 nucleotides matching TRBD1. J lost 0 bases, V lost 1 base, and 6 bases had no gene match. The CDR3 contains 17 residues. The V gene's germline CDR1 is LGHNA and CDR2 YNFKEQ. The CDR3 protein is CASSQAEGGYSGNTIYF. CDR3 bases: TGTGCCAGCAGCCAAGCCGAAGGGGGCTACTCTGGAAACACCATATATTTT.

This clone was observed a single time. The chain has TRBV11-3 and TRBJ2-1; 7 bases are shared with TRBD2. Per germline, CDR1 SGHNT and CDR2 YENEEA. The CDR3 consists of 15 residues. The V and J ends lost 5 bases and 8 bases, in that order; junction bases with no gene match: 12. CDR3 DNA: TGTGCCAGCAGCCCAAGTGGGACTACCGCGGATGAGCAGTTCTTC. This sequence encodes CASSPSGTTADEQFF. Full variable domain (outside the CDR3, taken from reference TRBV11-3 and TRBJ2-1): EAGVVQSPRYKIIEKKQPVAFWCNPISGHNTLYWYLQNLGQGPELLIRYENEEAVDDSQLPKDRFSAERLKGVDSTLKIQPAELGDSAVYLCASSPSGTTADEQFFGPGTRLTVL.

The table lists this clone with a few counts. The J gene is TRBJ2-1, the V gene TRBV7-9; TRBD2 agrees at 10 bases. This CDR3 spans 17 amino acids. Germline CDR1 and CDR2: SEHNR and FQNEAQ (reference sequence). V was clipped by 11 bases and J by 3 bases; unmatched bases: 16. CDR3 loop: CAGSGLAEPSGYNEQFF. The CDR3 DNA follows: TGTGCCGGTTCAGGACTAGCGGAACCCTCGGGCTACAATGAGCAGTTCTTC.

V and J are TRBV27 and TRBJ2-1; TRBD2 agrees at 8 bases. Trimming removed 4 bases from V and 8 bases from J; junction bases left unmatched: 10. CDR3 length: 15 amino acids. CDR1 MNHEY and CDR2 SMNVEV come from the germline V gene (reference sequence). Here the CDR3 DNA reads TGTGCCAGCAGTTCCCAAGCGGGAGCTGCGGATGAGCAGTTCTTC. Protein product: CASSSQAGAADEQFF.

The table lists this clone with a few counts. The chain joins TRBV7-6 to TRBJ2-1; the match to TRBD2 covers 12 bases. CDR1 and CDR2 from the germline V gene are SGHVS and FNYEAQ. CDR3 length: 15 residues. With 5 bases clipped from V and 8 bases from J, the junction kept 7 bases outside the gene matches. The CDR3 reads CASSTTSGSSDEQFF. The CDR3 region has the DNA TGTGCCAGCAGCACGACTAGCGGGAGTTCCGATGAGCAGTTCTTC.

The chain uses TRBV7-8 and TRBJ1-1; 8 bases are a match to TRBD1. CDR1 is SGHVS and CDR2 is FQNEAQ in the germline V gene. V shed 1 base and J 5 bases; nucleotides not matched to a gene: 6. The CDR3 covers 15 residues. CDR3 sequence reads: CASSLVAGGLTEAFF. CDR3 coding DNA: TGTGCCAGCAGCTTAGTCGCAGGGGGCTTGACTGAAGCTTTCTTT.

The rearrangement joins TRBV15 to TRBJ1-4, with 7 bases lining up with TRBD1. V shed 0 bases and J 8 bases; nucleotides not matched to a gene: 6. The CDR3 is 15 residues long. From germline, CDR1 is LNHNV and CDR2 YYDKDF (reference sequence). The CDR3 DNA sequence: TGTGCCACCAGCAGAGAGGAGACAGGGAGCGAAAAACTGTTTTTT. Encoded protein: CATSREETGSEKLFF.